The 19 T cell receptor beta chains below were found in one sample sequenced in a study of cytomegalovirus exposure and HLA in healthy donors. Primers for the PCR totalled 60 Vbeta and 13 Jbeta. Sequenced by immunoSEQ multiplex PCR; TCRdb stores in-frame clones only, minus some. The sample holds 100,000 or so clones; roughly four fifths are singletons and the top ten take about 4.9%. Material for sequencing was PBMCs. Source of these receptors: a man aged 40-49 years in good health and CMV-seropositive.

The CDR3 protein is CASRGTAGTGELFF. The CDR3 region has the DNA TGTGCCAGTAGGGGTACCGCGGGCACCGGGGAGCTGTTTTTT. The J gene is TRBJ2-2, the V gene TRBV19, with D perhaps matching TRBD2 (5 bases). CDR3 length equals 14 residues. V was pared by 6 bases and J by 4 bases, with 12 bases between. The V gene's germline CDR1 is LNHDA and CDR2 SQIVND (reference sequence).

This clone was detected a few times. The chain links TRBV4-1 to TRBJ1-4; 7 bases align to TRBD1. Germline V gene lookup returns CDR1 MGHRA and CDR2 YSYEKL. After removal of 6 bases from V and 10 bases from J, the junction contained 11 bases not matched to a gene. The CDR3 contains 14 residues. The CDR3 here is CASSQDRNLGKLFF. Written as DNA, the CDR3 is TGCGCCAGCAGTCAGGACAGGAACTTGGGAAAACTGTTTTTT.

CDR3 nucleotide sequence: TGTGCCAGCAGGCGGACAGGGGAACAGCCCCAGCATTTT. This encodes CASRRTGEQPQHF. The gene calls are TRBV28 and TRBJ1-5, with 9 positions matching TRBD1. The junction had 4 bases not matched to a gene; V was cut back by 6 bases and J by 7 bases. Germline-derived CDR1 and CDR2 are MDHEN and SYDVKM. The CDR3 has 13 residues.

The CDR3 spells CASTNLDLGDWRHGYTF. The CDR3 nucleotides read TGTGCCAGTACCAATTTAGATCTCGGTGACTGGCGTCACGGCTACACCTTC. The rearrangement joins TRBV19 to TRBJ1-2, with D uncertain. The CDR3 has 17 residues. Germline V lookup: CDR1 LNHDA, CDR2 SQIVND (reference sequence). Trimming shortened V by 7 bases and J by 8 bases, and 29 bases separated the two germline ends. Together with reference TRBV19 and TRBJ1-2, the CDR3 gives the full variable domain: DGGITQSPKYLFRKEGQNVTLSCEQNLNHDAMYWYRQDPGQGLRLIYYSQIVNDFQKGDIAEGYSVSREKKESFPLTVTSAQKNPTAFYLCASTNLDLGDWRHGYTFGSGTRLTVV.

Written as DNA, the CDR3 is TGTGCTAGTGGTTTGTGGCATAGGACATCGCGCCCCCTCCACTTT. It yields the protein CASGLWHRTSRPLHF. V usage is TRBV12-5 and J usage is TRBJ1-6; D might be TRBD1 (5 bases). The CDR3 is 15 residues long. Per germline, CDR1 LGHNT and CDR2 FRNRAP. The V end was cut by 2 bases, the J end by 13 bases, with 18 bases between.

This clone was detected only a few times. The rearrangement joins TRBV28 to TRBJ1-1; no reliable D call. Trimming shortened V by 4 bases and J by 1 base, and 7 bases separated the two germline ends. Germline lookup yields CDR1 MDHEN and CDR2 SYDVKM. The CDR3 consists of 13 residues. CDR3 loop: CASSSHGNTEAFF. The DNA of the CDR3 is TGTGCCAGCAGTTCGCACGGGAACACTGAAGCTTTCTTT.

This rearrangement joins TRBV28 to TRBJ2-5, with 11 nucleotides matching TRBD2. The CDR3 runs to 18 residues. V trimming: 6 bases; J trimming: 7 bases; junction bases outside the gene matches: 19. Germline values: CDR1 MDHEN, CDR2 SYDVKM. The CDR3 DNA reads as TGTGCCAGCAGCGAACTAGCGGGAGACAATCTTCGGTTGGGGACCCAGTACTTC. Encoded protein: CASSELAGDNLRLGTQYF.

This rearrangement joins TRBV6-6 to TRBJ1-1; TRBD1 matches 7 bases. CDR1 is MNHNY and CDR2 is SVGAGI in the germline V gene (reference sequence). The CDR3 consists of 14 residues. V lost 4 bases, J lost 3 bases, and 5 bases stayed unmatched. In nucleotides, the CDR3 is TGTGCCAGCAGTTCCCAAACAGGGGACACTGAAGCTTTCTTT. Translated, it gives CASSSQTGDTEAFF.

The chain joins TRBV19 to TRBJ1-2, with D possibly being TRBD1 (6 bases). Germline-derived CDR1 and CDR2 are LNHDA and SQIVND (reference sequence). This CDR3 comprises 15 residues. V was shortened by 5 bases and J by 5 bases, with 18 bases between the two germline ends. The CDR3 DNA is TGTGCCAGTAGTTCGGACAGCCGCCGGCGGTATGGCTACACCTTC. Its translation is CASSSDSRRRYGYTF.

The sample holds a few counts of this clone. The chain uses TRBV6-5 and TRBJ1-3; D remains unclear. The CDR3 loop spans 15 amino acids. Per germline, CDR1 MNHEY and CDR2 SVGAGI. Trimming left V 0 bases short and J 1 base short, with 7 bases between. The CDR3 coding sequence is TGTGCCAGCAGTTACTCAAGCGGATCTGGAAACACCATATATTTT. Its protein product is CASSYSSGSGNTIYF.

This clone was observed a handful of times. CDR3 sequence reads: CASSLVAGGPYGYTF. As DNA, the CDR3 is TGTGCCAGCAGCTTGGTGGCAGGGGGGCCCTATGGCTACACCTTC. J is TRBJ1-2 and V is TRBV5-4; TRBD1 aligns across 7 bases. Germline V lookup: CDR1 SGHNT, CDR2 YYREEE (reference sequence). The junction had 6 bases not matched to a gene; V was cut back by 0 bases and J by 4 bases. The CDR3 is made up of 15 amino acids.

The V gene is TRBV5-1, the J gene TRBJ2-2; 11 bases are shared with TRBD1. CDR1 is SGHRS, CDR2 YFSETQ, per germline. This CDR3 region has 16 residues. The V and J ends lost 1 base and 6 bases, in that order; junction bases with no gene match: 5. CDR3 DNA: TGCGCCAGCAGCTTGCAGGGACAGGGGGTCCCCGGGGAGCTGTTTTTT. As protein: CASSLQGQGVPGELFF.

The chain joins TRBV30 to TRBJ1-2; TRBD1 is a possible D gene (5 bases). The CDR3 spans 13 residues. Trimming pared 0 bases from V and 4 bases from J, leaving 9 bases between. The germline gives CDR1 GTSNPN, CDR2 SVGIG (reference sequence). CDR3 bases: TGTGCCTGGAGTGTACTAAGGGGCTATGGCTACACCTTC. Amino acid sequence: CAWSVLRGYGYTF.

This clone occurred a few times. This chain uses TRBV27 with TRBJ1-4; weak D call: TRBD1 (5 bases). Between the trimmed V and J ends, which lost 3 bases and 4 bases, there was a span of 24 bases. Germline V gene lookup returns CDR1 MNHEY and CDR2 SMNVEV (reference sequence). This CDR3 region has 19 residues. For the CDR3, the DNA is TGTGCCAGCAGTTTGGAGGGTCGGGTCAGGGCTGTCCATAATGAAAAACTGTTTTTT. As protein: CASSLEGRVRAVHNEKLFF.

The chain joins TRBV11-2 to TRBJ2-1; 10 positions agree with TRBD2. J gave up 0 bases and V 7 bases, and 6 bases lay outside the gene matches. The length of the CDR3 is 16 residues. CDR1 is SGHAT and CDR2 is FQNNGV in the germline V gene. The CDR3 coding sequence is TGTGCCAGCAACCGACTAGCGGGTAGCTCCTACAATGAGCAGTTCTTC. It specifies CASNRLAGSSYNEQFF.

This clone is a singleton in its sample. The V gene is TRBV5-8, the J gene TRBJ2-7, with 8 bases that match TRBD1. CDR1 SGHTS and CDR2 YDEGEE come from the germline V gene. The CDR3 contains 15 residues. V dropped 0 bases and J dropped 7; count of bases not matched to a gene: 9. The chain's CDR3 is CASSLGRGRVEEQYF. The CDR3 nucleotides read TGTGCCAGCAGCTTGGGCAGGGGGCGAGTTGAGGAGCAGTACTTC.

V and J are TRBV15 and TRBJ1-1; tentatively, D is TRBD1 (5 bases). The germline gives CDR1 LNHNV, CDR2 YYDKDF (reference sequence). CDR3 size: 15 residues. V shed 0 bases and J shed 0 bases, with 8 bases lying between them. CDR3 region: CATSREGEMNTEAFF. The CDR3 nucleotides are TGTGCCACCAGCAGAGAAGGGGAAATGAACACTGAAGCTTTCTTT.

The V call is TRBV27, the J call TRBJ1-1; the match to TRBD1 covers 10 bases. The CDR3 runs to 16 residues. Trimming removed 5 bases from V and 1 base from J; junction bases left unmatched: 7. Per the germline V gene, CDR1 is MNHEY and CDR2 is SMNVEV (reference sequence). The CDR3 is CASSGTGVVKNTEAFF. The CDR3, as DNA: TGTGCCAGCAGTGGGACAGGGGTTGTGAAGAACACTGAAGCTTTCTTT.

This clone has just a few counts. The chain carries TRBV28 and TRBJ2-7, with a tentative D call TRBD1 (5 bases). Germline lookup yields CDR1 MDHEN and CDR2 SYDVKM. V shed 8 bases and J shed 3 bases, with 17 bases lying between them. The CDR3 covers 14 residues. CDR3 sequence: CASRPGRADYEQYF. The DNA of the CDR3 is TGTGCCAGCCGGCCGGGCAGGGCGGACTACGAGCAGTACTTC.